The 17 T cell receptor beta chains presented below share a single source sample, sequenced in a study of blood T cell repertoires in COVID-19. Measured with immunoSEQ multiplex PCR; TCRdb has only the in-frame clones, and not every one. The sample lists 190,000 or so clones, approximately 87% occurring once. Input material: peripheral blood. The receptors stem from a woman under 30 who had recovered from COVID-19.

The CDR3 DNA sequence: TGTGCCAGCAGTTACTCCATATCGGGGGATAATTCACCCCTCCACTTT. Translation gives CASSYSISGDNSPLHF. The chain recombines TRBV6-2 or TRBV6-3 with TRBJ1-6; D is possibly TRBD1 (5 bases). The germline CDR1 and CDR2 sequences are MNHEY and SVGEGT. V lost 0 bases, J lost 5 bases, and 11 bases lay in between. The CDR3 is 16 amino acids.

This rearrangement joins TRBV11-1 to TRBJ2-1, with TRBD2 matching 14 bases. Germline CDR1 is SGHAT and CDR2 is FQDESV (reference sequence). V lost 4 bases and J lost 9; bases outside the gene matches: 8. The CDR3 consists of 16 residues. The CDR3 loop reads CASSSRLAGGLGEQFF. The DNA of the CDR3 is TGTGCCAGCAGCTCCCGACTAGCGGGAGGGCTAGGTGAGCAGTTCTTC.

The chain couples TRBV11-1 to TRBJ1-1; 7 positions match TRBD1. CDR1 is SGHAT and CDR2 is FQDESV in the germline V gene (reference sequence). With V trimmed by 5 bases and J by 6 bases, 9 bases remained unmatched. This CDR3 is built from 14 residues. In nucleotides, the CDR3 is TGTGCCAGCAGCCCCAGGGGGTGGTATCCTGAAGCTTTCTTT. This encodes CASSPRGWYPEAFF. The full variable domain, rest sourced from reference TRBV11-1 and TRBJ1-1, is EAEVAQSPRYKITEKSQAVAFWCDPISGHATLYWYRQILGQGPELLVQFQDESVVDDSQLPKDRFSAERLKGVDSTLKIQPAELGDSAMYLCASSPRGWYPEAFFGQGTRLTVV.

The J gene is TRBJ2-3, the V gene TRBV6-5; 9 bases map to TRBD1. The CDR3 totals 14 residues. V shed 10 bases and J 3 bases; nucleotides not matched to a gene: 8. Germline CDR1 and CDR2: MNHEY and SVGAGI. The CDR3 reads CATGPGTGTDTQYF. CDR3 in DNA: TGTGCCACCGGGCCCGGGACAGGGACAGATACGCAGTATTTT.

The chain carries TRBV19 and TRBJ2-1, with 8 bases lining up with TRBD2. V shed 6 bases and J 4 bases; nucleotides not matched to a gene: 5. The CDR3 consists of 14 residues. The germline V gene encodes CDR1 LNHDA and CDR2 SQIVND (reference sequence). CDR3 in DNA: TGTGCCAGTAGGGTGGCTAGCGGGTACAATGAGCAGTTCTTC. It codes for CASRVASGYNEQFF.

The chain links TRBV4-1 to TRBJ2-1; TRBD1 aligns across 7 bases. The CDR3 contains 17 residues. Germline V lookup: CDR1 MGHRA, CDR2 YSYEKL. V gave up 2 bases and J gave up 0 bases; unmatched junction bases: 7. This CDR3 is CASSQTPTGSSYNEQFF. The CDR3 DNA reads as TGCGCCAGCAGCCAAACCCCGACAGGGAGCTCCTACAATGAGCAGTTCTTC.

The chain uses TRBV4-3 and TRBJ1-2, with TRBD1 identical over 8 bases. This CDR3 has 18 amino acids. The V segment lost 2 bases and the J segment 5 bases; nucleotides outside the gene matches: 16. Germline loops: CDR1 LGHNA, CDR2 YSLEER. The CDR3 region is CASSQRVGQGAPSYGYTF. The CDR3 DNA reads TGCGCCAGCAGCCAAAGGGTTGGGCAGGGGGCGCCGAGTTATGGCTACACCTTC.

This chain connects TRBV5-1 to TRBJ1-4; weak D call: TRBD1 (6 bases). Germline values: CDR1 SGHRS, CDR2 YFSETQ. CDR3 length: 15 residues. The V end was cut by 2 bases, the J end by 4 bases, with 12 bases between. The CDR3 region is CASSFTGNGNEKLFF. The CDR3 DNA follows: TGCGCCAGCAGCTTTACAGGGAATGGTAATGAAAAACTGTTTTTT.

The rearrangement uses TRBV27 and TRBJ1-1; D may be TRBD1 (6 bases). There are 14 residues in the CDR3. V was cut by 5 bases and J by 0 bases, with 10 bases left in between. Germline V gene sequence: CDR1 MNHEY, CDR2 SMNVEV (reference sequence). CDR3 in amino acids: CASSQQGMNTEAFF. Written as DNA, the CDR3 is TGTGCCAGCAGTCAACAGGGTATGAACACTGAAGCTTTCTTT.

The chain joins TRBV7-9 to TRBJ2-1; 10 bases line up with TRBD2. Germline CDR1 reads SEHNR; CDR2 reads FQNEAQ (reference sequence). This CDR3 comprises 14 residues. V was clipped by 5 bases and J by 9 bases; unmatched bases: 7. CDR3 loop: CASSLILAGVEQFF. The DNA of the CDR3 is TGTGCCAGCAGCCTAATTCTAGCGGGAGTTGAGCAGTTCTTC.

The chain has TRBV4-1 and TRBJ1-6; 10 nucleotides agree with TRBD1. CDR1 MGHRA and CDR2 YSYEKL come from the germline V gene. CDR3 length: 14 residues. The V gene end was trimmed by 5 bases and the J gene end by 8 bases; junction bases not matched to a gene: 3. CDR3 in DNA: TGCGCCAGCAGCAGGGACAGGGGTTATTCACCCCTCCACTTT. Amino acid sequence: CASSRDRGYSPLHF.

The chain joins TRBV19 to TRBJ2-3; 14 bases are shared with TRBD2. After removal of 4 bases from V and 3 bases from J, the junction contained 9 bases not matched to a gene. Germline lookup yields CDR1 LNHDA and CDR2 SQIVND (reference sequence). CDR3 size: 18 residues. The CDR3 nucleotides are TGTGCCAGTAGTACCGGGACTAGCGGGGGCCGGGGAACAGATACGCAGTATTTT. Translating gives CASSTGTSGGRGTDTQYF.

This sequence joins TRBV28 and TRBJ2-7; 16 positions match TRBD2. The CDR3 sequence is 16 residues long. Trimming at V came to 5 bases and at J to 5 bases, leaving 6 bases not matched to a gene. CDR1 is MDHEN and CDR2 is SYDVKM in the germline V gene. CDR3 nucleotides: TGTGCCAGCAGTAAGGGACTAGCGGGAGGGCCCAACGAGCAGTACGTC. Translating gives CASSKGLAGGPNEQYV.

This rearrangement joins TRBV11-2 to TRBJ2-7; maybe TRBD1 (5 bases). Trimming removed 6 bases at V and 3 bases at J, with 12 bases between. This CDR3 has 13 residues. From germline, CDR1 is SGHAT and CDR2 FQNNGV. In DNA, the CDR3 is TGTGCCAGCAGGGATAGGGGCCACTACGAGCAGTACGTC. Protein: CASRDRGHYEQYV.

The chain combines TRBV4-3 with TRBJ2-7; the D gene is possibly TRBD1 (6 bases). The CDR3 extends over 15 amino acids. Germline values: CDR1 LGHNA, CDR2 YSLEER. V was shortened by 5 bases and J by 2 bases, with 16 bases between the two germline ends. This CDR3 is CASSAMNRGTYEQYF. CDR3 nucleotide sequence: TGCGCCAGCAGCGCTATGAATAGGGGGACCTACGAGCAGTACTTC.

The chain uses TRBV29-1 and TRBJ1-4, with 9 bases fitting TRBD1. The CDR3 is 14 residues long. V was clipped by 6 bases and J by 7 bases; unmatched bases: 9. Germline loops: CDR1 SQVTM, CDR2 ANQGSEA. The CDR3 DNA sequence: TGCAGCGTGGAACTAACAGGGGGCAGTGAAAAACTGTTTTTT. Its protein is CSVELTGGSEKLFF. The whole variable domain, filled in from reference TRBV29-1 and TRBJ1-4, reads SAVISQKPSRDICQRGTSLTIQCQVDSQVTMMFWYRQQPGQSLTLIATANQGSEATYESGFVIDKFPISRPNLTFSTLTVSNMSPEDSSIYLCSVELTGGSEKLFFGSGTQLSVL.

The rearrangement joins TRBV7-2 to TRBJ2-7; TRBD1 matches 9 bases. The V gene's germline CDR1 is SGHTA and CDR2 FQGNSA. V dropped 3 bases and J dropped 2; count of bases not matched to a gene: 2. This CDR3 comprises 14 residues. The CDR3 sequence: CASSLDRGTYEQYF. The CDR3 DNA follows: TGTGCCAGCAGCTTGGACAGGGGTACCTACGAGCAGTACTTC. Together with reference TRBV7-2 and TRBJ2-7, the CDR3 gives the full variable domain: GAGVSQSPSNKVTEKGKDVELRCDPISGHTALYWYRQSLGQGLEFLIYFQGNSAPDKSGLPSDRFSAERTGGSVSTLTIQRTQQEDSAVYLCASSLDRGTYEQYFGPGTRLTVT.